A single sample gave rise to the 25 T cell receptor beta chains below, sequenced in a study of control samples from healthy donors and cancer patients. Produced via immunoSEQ multiplex PCR; TCRdb's table is partial and in-frame only. The sample includes about 120,000 clones, around 89% seen only once; the top ten take 40%. The specimen sequenced was blood. The receptors derive from a man aged 50 or older in good health.

The chain uses TRBV3-1 (or the pseudogene TRBV3-2) and TRBJ1-3; 9 bases map to TRBD1. J gave up 4 bases and V 1 base, and 8 bases lay outside the gene matches. The germline V gene has CDR1 LGHDT and CDR2 YNNKEL (reference sequence). The CDR3 extends over 17 amino acids. The CDR3 DNA reads as TGTGCCAGCAGCCAAGGGGCCGGGACAGGGAACGGAAACACCATATATTTT. Translation: CASSQGAGTGNGNTIYF.

The chain employs TRBV24-1 and TRBJ2-3; 8 bases agree with TRBD1. The CDR3 spans 17 residues. CDR1 and CDR2 (germline): KGHDR, SFDVKD. Trimming removed 4 bases from V and 3 bases from J; junction bases left unmatched: 11. The CDR3, as DNA: TGTGCCACCAGTGAGCCCCAGGTCACAGGGGGGACAGATACGCAGTATTTT. This sequence encodes CATSEPQVTGGTDTQYF.

In this sample, this clone turned up a few times. The chain recombines TRBV5-5 with TRBJ1-1; D is uncertain. This CDR3 region has 16 residues. The germline V gene encodes CDR1 SGHKS and CDR2 YYEKEE (reference sequence). Trimming stripped 1 base from V and 1 base from J, with 14 bases between. CDR3 amino acids: CASSLQVGRTNTEAFF. CDR3 DNA sequence: TGTGCCAGCAGCTTGCAAGTGGGCAGAACGAACACTGAAGCTTTCTTT.

This sequence joins TRBV11-2 and TRBJ2-3; D is ambiguous. With 10 bases removed from V and 5 bases from J, the gap between germline ends came to 10 bases. Germline-derived CDR1 and CDR2 are SGHAT and FQNNGV. The CDR3 length is 11 residues. The CDR3 region has the DNA TGTGCCACCCGTTCCGAAGATACGCAGTATTTT. Translation gives CATRSEDTQYF.

The rearrangement uses TRBV18 and TRBJ1-1, with 10 nucleotides matching TRBD1. The V and J ends lost 3 bases and 10 bases, in that order; junction bases with no gene match: 2. CDR3 length equals 12 residues. CDR1 is KGHSH, CDR2 LQKENI, per germline. CDR3 sequence reads: CASSPDRGGAFF. DNA of the CDR3: TGTGCCAGCTCACCGGACAGGGGGGGAGCTTTCTTT.

The chain combines TRBV25-1 with TRBJ2-7; D tentatively reads TRBD1 or TRBD2 (6 bases each). Trimming stripped 2 bases from V and 6 bases from J, with 11 bases between. CDR3 length: 13 residues. Germline V gene lookup returns CDR1 MGHDK and CDR2 SYGVNS. The CDR3 bases are TGTGCCAGCAGTGAACTAAAGGGGGGCGAGCAGTACTTC. This gives the protein CASSELKGGEQYF.

The V gene is TRBV19, the J gene TRBJ2-3; D is perhaps TRBD2 (5 bases). Germline V gene lookup returns CDR1 LNHDA and CDR2 SQIVND (reference sequence). This CDR3 spans 14 amino acids. V was shortened by 5 bases and J by 4 bases, with 13 bases between the two germline ends. The CDR3 coding sequence is TGTGCCAGTAGTGATAGCGCCCCCCCAGATACGCAGTATTTT. It yields the protein CASSDSAPPDTQYF. The variable domain in full, with the rest retrieved from reference TRBV19 and TRBJ2-3, is DGGITQSPKYLFRKEGQNVTLSCEQNLNHDAMYWYRQDPGQGLRLIYYSQIVNDFQKGDIAEGYSVSREKKESFPLTVTSAQKNPTAFYLCASSDSAPPDTQYFGPGTRLTVL.

V is TRBV6-6 and J is TRBJ2-2; no reliable D call. CDR1 is MNHNY, CDR2 SVGAGI, per germline (reference sequence). The CDR3 totals 13 residues. Trimming took off 5 bases at V and 2 bases at J, with 6 bases between the two ends. The CDR3 sequence is CASSPRNTGELFF. The CDR3 coding sequence is TGTGCCAGCAGTCCCCGAAACACCGGGGAGCTGTTTTTT.

The V call is TRBV24-1, the J call TRBJ2-3, with 9 bases lining up with TRBD2. After removal of 3 bases from V and 11 bases from J, the junction contained 11 bases not matched to a gene. There are 15 residues in the CDR3. Germline CDR1 is KGHDR and CDR2 is SFDVKD. Written as DNA, the CDR3 is TGTGCCACCAGTGATAGACTAGCGGCACAGATAGAGCAGTATTTT. Its translation: CATSDRLAAQIEQYF.

There are a few counts of this clone. The V call is TRBV7-2, the J call TRBJ2-1; 9 bases map to TRBD1. Germline V lookup: CDR1 SGHTA, CDR2 FQGNSA. The CDR3 loop spans 15 amino acids. J was trimmed by 7 bases and V by 0 bases; bases with no gene match: 4. The CDR3 DNA reads as TGTGCCAGCAGCTTAGCGGGGACAGGGCAAAATGAGCAGTTCTTC. Encoded protein: CASSLAGTGQNEQFF.

For the CDR3, the DNA is TGTGCCAGCAGTTATGACGGAAGCTTGAACACTGAAGCTTTCTTT. Its protein is CASSYDGSLNTEAFF. The chain carries TRBV6-5 and TRBJ1-1, with D unclear. Germline V lookup: CDR1 MNHEY, CDR2 SVGAGI. The CDR3 is made up of 15 amino acids. The V end lost 3 bases, the J end lost 0 bases, and 11 bases lay between the germline ends.

The chain links TRBV5-5 to TRBJ1-3; D is uncertain. Germline V CDR1 and CDR2: SGHKS, YYEKEE (reference sequence). This CDR3 region has 15 residues. Between the trimmed V and J ends, which lost 3 bases and 0 bases, there was a span of 10 bases. The CDR3 sequence is CASSSTKNSGNTIYF. The DNA for the CDR3 is TGTGCCAGCAGCTCTACAAAAAACTCTGGAAACACCATATATTTT.

The chain joins TRBV4-1 to TRBJ2-1; 9 bases are a match to TRBD1. There are 16 residues in the CDR3. After removal of 3 bases from V and 5 bases from J, the junction contained 8 bases not matched to a gene. CDR1 is MGHRA and CDR2 is YSYEKL in the germline V gene. The CDR3 region is CASSQAGTGKDNEQFF. CDR3 coding DNA: TGCGCCAGCAGCCAGGCCGGGACAGGGAAAGACAATGAGCAGTTCTTC.

This sequence joins TRBV5-6 and TRBJ2-1; 7 bases line up with TRBD1. This CDR3 has 13 residues. The germline gives CDR1 SGHDT, CDR2 YYEEEE. V was pared by 4 bases and J by 4 bases, with 2 bases of the junction left unmatched. The CDR3 spells CASSQTGYNEQFF. CDR3 bases: TGTGCCAGCAGCCAGACAGGGTACAATGAGCAGTTCTTC.

This chain joins TRBV4-1 and TRBJ1-1; perhaps TRBD1 as D (5 bases). V lost 1 base to trimming and J lost 4 bases, with 13 bases between them. CDR3 size: 15 residues. Germline V gives CDR1 MGHRA, CDR2 YSYEKL. The chain's CDR3 is CASSQGPAGRTEAFF. In nucleotides, the CDR3 is TGCGCCAGCAGCCAAGGTCCGGCAGGGCGCACTGAAGCTTTCTTT.

The chain is built from TRBV7-9 and TRBJ1-2; 11 nucleotides line up with TRBD1. Germline CDR1 reads SEHNR; CDR2 reads FQNEAQ (reference sequence). Germline trimming cut 4 bases from V and 6 bases from J; bases unmatched to any gene: 4. This CDR3 comprises 14 residues. The CDR3 DNA follows: TGTGCCAGCAGCTCAGGACAGGGGGCTGATGGCTACACCTTC. Its translation is CASSSGQGADGYTF.

The genes are TRBV9 and TRBJ1-1, with a possible D match to TRBD1 (6 bases). The ends were cut back, 2 bases at V and 0 bases at J, with 11 bases in the middle. CDR1 and CDR2 (germline): SGDLS, YYNGEE. The CDR3 is 15 amino acids. The CDR3 DNA reads TGTGCCAGCAGCGTGCATCAGGGGCTGAACACTGAAGCTTTCTTT. This codes for CASSVHQGLNTEAFF.

This clone was observed a single time. The rearrangement uses TRBV9 and TRBJ2-2, with no clear D. V dropped 0 bases and J dropped 3 bases, with 9 bases sitting between them. The CDR3 consists of 15 residues. Per germline, CDR1 SGDLS and CDR2 YYNGEE. The CDR3: CASSVAPEYTGELFF. For the CDR3, the DNA is TGTGCCAGCAGCGTAGCTCCCGAGTACACCGGGGAGCTGTTTTTT.

V is TRBV3-1 (or the pseudogene TRBV3-2) and J is TRBJ1-1; no definite D call. The ends were cut back, 1 base at V and 4 bases at J, with 10 bases in the middle. CDR3 size: 14 residues. Germline CDR1 and CDR2: LGHDT and YNNKEL (reference sequence). The CDR3: CASSQGGIGTEAFF. CDR3 coding DNA: TGTGCCAGCAGCCAAGGAGGGATTGGCACTGAAGCTTTCTTT.

CDR3 protein: CSASGGQGVSLAKNIQYF. As DNA, the CDR3 is TGCAGTGCTAGTGGGGGACAGGGAGTCTCACTAGCCAAAAACATTCAGTACTTC. The rearrangement links TRBV20-1 to TRBJ2-4; 9 positions match TRBD1. Per germline, CDR1 DFQATT and CDR2 SNEGSKA (reference sequence). The J segment lost 0 bases and the V segment lost 3 bases, leaving 12 bases of the junction unmatched. The CDR3 length is 18 residues.

The chain carries TRBV7-6 and TRBJ1-5; D gene unclear. The germline gives CDR1 SGHVS, CDR2 FNYEAQ. The CDR3 loop spans 15 amino acids. V gave up 1 base and J gave up 2 bases, with 9 bases separating them. Written as DNA, the CDR3 is TGTGCCAGCAGCTTAGGGGATCACCGCAATCAGCCCCAGCATTTT. Its protein product is CASSLGDHRNQPQHF. The full variable domain, completed using reference TRBV7-6 and TRBJ1-5, is GAGVSQSPRYKVTKRGQDVALRCDPISGHVSLYWYRQALGQGPEFLTYFNYEAQQDKSGLPNDRFSAERPEGSISTLTIQRTEQRDSAMYRCASSLGDHRNQPQHFGDGTRLSIL.

CDR3 protein: CASSFGGGETQYF. CDR3 nucleotides: TGTGCCAGCAGTTTCGGGGGAGGGGAGACCCAGTACTTC. This sequence joins TRBV6-5 and TRBJ2-5; 7 bases align to TRBD2. The CDR3 spans 13 residues. Germline values: CDR1 MNHEY, CDR2 SVGAGI. After removal of 4 bases from V and 5 bases from J, the junction contained 4 bases not matched to a gene.

This rearrangement joins TRBV3-1 (or the pseudogene TRBV3-2) to TRBJ1-2, with D possibly being TRBD1 (6 bases). The CDR3 extends over 17 amino acids. Germline loops: CDR1 LGHDT, CDR2 YNNKEL (reference sequence). Trimming took off 3 bases at V and 7 bases at J, with 24 bases between the two ends. CDR3 bases: TGTGCCAGCAGCCAGGCGCGTCGGGCAGGGGCGAGGTTTGGCTACACCTTC. Protein: CASSQARRAGARFGYTF.

This sequence joins TRBV4-1 and TRBJ2-5; D is undetermined. CDR3 length: 13 amino acids. V was pared by 2 bases and J by 5 bases, with 9 bases between. Germline V lookup: CDR1 MGHRA, CDR2 YSYEKL. The CDR3 DNA follows: TGCGCCAGCAGCCAAAGCCCGATCGAGACCCAGTACTTC. Protein product: CASSQSPIETQYF.

The chain joins TRBV5-1 to TRBJ2-5; D is unclear. V was pared by 3 bases and J by 0 bases, with 9 bases between. The CDR3 runs to 14 residues. Germline CDR1 SGHRS, CDR2 YFSETQ. The CDR3 sequence: CASSSYGYQETQYF. CDR3 coding DNA: TGCGCCAGCAGCTCCTACGGGTACCAAGAGACCCAGTACTTC.